The 32 T cell receptor beta chains reported below all come from one sample, sequenced in a study of Ad26.COV2.S vaccination and SARS-CoV-2 variants. Assay: immunoSEQ multiplex PCR; the TCRdb copy retains only in-frame clones and omits some. This table has roughly 100,000 clones, around 80% appearing once. The sample was peripheral blood, taken after recovery from COVID-19. The receptors originated from a human donor who had recovered from COVID-19.

The chain carries TRBV7-2 and TRBJ1-2, with D unclear. Looked up from germline, CDR1 is SGHTA and CDR2 is FQGNSA. The CDR3 length is 14 residues. The V and J ends lost 3 bases and 1 base respectively, with 9 bases between them. This CDR3 is CASSFPAVNYGYTF. CDR3 DNA sequence: TGTGCCAGCAGCTTCCCGGCGGTTAACTATGGCTACACCTTC. Full variable domain (outside the CDR3, taken from reference TRBV7-2 and TRBJ1-2): GAGVSQSPSNKVTEKGKDVELRCDPISGHTALYWYRQSLGQGLEFLIYFQGNSAPDKSGLPSDRFSAERTGGSVSTLTIQRTQQEDSAVYLCASSFPAVNYGYTFGSGTRLTVV.

The V gene is TRBV5-6, the J gene TRBJ1-6; 8 bases fit TRBD1. This CDR3 has 16 amino acids. Trimming at V came to 4 bases and at J to 9 bases, leaving 12 bases not matched to a gene. CDR1 SGHDT and CDR2 YYEEEE come from the germline V gene. The CDR3 DNA follows: TGTGCCAGCAGCGCACGAGCAGACAGGGGTCTTTCACCCCTCCACTTT. Its translation is CASSARADRGLSPLHF.

The chain carries TRBV20-1 and TRBJ2-3, with unresolved D. The CDR3 loop spans 11 amino acids. Germline-derived CDR1 and CDR2 are DFQATT and SNEGSKA (reference sequence). V lost 7 bases, J lost 3 bases, and 8 bases lay in between. CDR3 nucleotides: TGCAGTGGTGTAGGAACAGATACGCAGTATTTT. Translation gives CSGVGTDTQYF.

The rearrangement links TRBV3-1 (or the pseudogene TRBV3-2) to TRBJ2-1, with 7 bases lining up with TRBD2. V shed 1 base and J 10 bases; nucleotides not matched to a gene: 4. The CDR3 sequence is 13 residues long. CDR1 is LGHDT, CDR2 YNNKEL, per germline (reference sequence). The CDR3 protein is CASSQVLGGEQFF. In nucleotides, the CDR3 is TGTGCCAGCAGCCAAGTACTGGGGGGGGAGCAGTTCTTC.

The V call is TRBV3-1 (or the pseudogene TRBV3-2), the J call TRBJ1-5; 7 bases line up with TRBD1. The junction had 1 base not matched to a gene; V was cut back by 4 bases and J by 1 base. Germline V gene lookup returns CDR1 LGHDT and CDR2 YNNKEL (reference sequence). The CDR3 loop spans 14 amino acids. CDR3 sequence (DNA): TGTGCCAGCAGCCGGGACAGCAGCAATCAGCCCCAGCATTTT. Translated, it gives CASSRDSSNQPQHF.

Here the CDR3 reads CASSQPGRDTQYNEQFF. In nucleotides, the CDR3 is TGTGCCAGCAGCCAACCCGGGCGGGATACCCAATACAATGAGCAGTTCTTC. The chain carries TRBV7-9 and TRBJ2-1; D might be TRBD2 (6 bases). V was shortened by 5 bases and J by 4 bases, with 21 bases between the two germline ends. Germline values: CDR1 SEHNR, CDR2 FQNEAQ (reference sequence). This CDR3 spans 17 amino acids.

A few counts support this clone. The chain is built from TRBV11-2 and TRBJ2-2, with D uncertain. Germline CDR1 SGHAT, CDR2 FQNNGV. The CDR3 has 14 amino acids. V shed 0 bases and J shed 7 bases, with 9 bases lying between them. CDR3 coding DNA: TGTGCCAGCAGCTTAGATGGTTGGGGCGGGGAGCTGTTTTTT. It is translated as CASSLDGWGGELFF.

The chain couples TRBV24-1 to TRBJ1-5; 7 nucleotides align to TRBD1. Looked up from germline, CDR1 is KGHDR and CDR2 is SFDVKD. Germline trimming cut 9 bases from V and 4 bases from J; bases unmatched to any gene: 8. CDR3 length equals 14 residues. The CDR3 is CATANTGDNQPQHF. The CDR3 region has the DNA TGTGCCACCGCGAATACAGGGGATAATCAGCCCCAGCATTTT.

The chain is built from TRBV11-2 and TRBJ2-2; either TRBD1 or TRBD2 may supply D (5 bases each). Trimming stripped 1 base from V and 4 bases from J, with 10 bases between. Per the germline V gene, CDR1 is SGHAT and CDR2 is FQNNGV. CDR3 size: 15 residues. CDR3 sequence (DNA): TGTGCCAGCAGCTTAGGAGGGACCCCCACCGGGGAGCTGTTTTTT. Translated: CASSLGGTPTGELFF.

This sequence joins TRBV4-1 and TRBJ1-1, with D perhaps TRBD1 (6 bases). Germline CDR1 MGHRA, CDR2 YSYEKL. This CDR3 spans 15 amino acids. V was clipped by 3 bases and J by 1 base, with 12 bases between them. The CDR3 DNA sequence: TGCGCCAGCAGCCATGTCGGACAGACGAACACTGAAGCTTTCTTT. Amino acid sequence: CASSHVGQTNTEAFF.

The genes are TRBV5-6 and TRBJ2-2; 8 bases agree with TRBD1. Trimming took 2 bases from V and 4 from J; bases not matched to a gene: 7. The CDR3 totals 16 residues. Germline V gives CDR1 SGHDT, CDR2 YYEEEE. CDR3 nucleotides: TGTGCCAGCAGCTTATTCAACACAGGGGGCACCGGGGAGCTGTTTTTT. This translates into CASSLFNTGGTGELFF. Variable domain in full (rest from reference TRBV5-6 and TRBJ2-2): DAGVTQSPTHLIKTRGQQVTLRCSPKSGHDTVSWYQQALGQGPQFIFQYYEEEERQRGNFPDRFSGHQFPNYSSELNVNALLLGDSALYLCASSLFNTGGTGELFFGEGSRLTVL.

The gene calls are TRBV7-2 and TRBJ2-3; D perhaps matches TRBD2 (6 bases). Trimming removed 7 bases from V and 2 bases from J, with 10 bases in between. The CDR3 extends over 13 amino acids. Germline V gene data show CDR1 as SGHTA and CDR2 as FQGNSA. The CDR3 loop reads CASNRGNTDTQYF. CDR3 coding DNA: TGTGCCAGCAATCGGGGGAACACAGATACGCAGTATTTT.

This sequence joins TRBV6-2 or TRBV6-3 and TRBJ2-5; perhaps TRBD1 as D (6 bases). Trimming took 2 bases from V and 5 from J, leaving 9 bases between them. CDR1 is MNHEY, CDR2 SVGEGT, per germline. The length of the CDR3 is 13 residues. The CDR3: CASSYGGVETQYF. CDR3 DNA sequence: TGTGCCAGCAGTTACGGGGGCGTGGAGACCCAGTACTTC.

The CDR3: CASKLAETQYF. The DNA for the CDR3 is TGTGCCAGCAAACTAGCGGAGACCCAGTACTTC. This chain uses TRBV12-3 or TRBV12-4 with TRBJ2-5; 7 bases are shared with TRBD2. This CDR3 has 11 residues. After removal of 7 bases from V and 5 bases from J, the junction contained 1 base not matched to a gene.

V and J are TRBV4-2 and TRBJ2-5; D is uncertain. The V gene lost 4 bases and the J gene lost 4 bases, with 25 bases spanning the gap. The germline gives CDR1 LGHNA, CDR2 YNFKEQ. CDR3 length equals 18 residues. In nucleotides, the CDR3 is TGTGCCAGCAGCCTCTACCCCCCTCGCCGGATGGGCGCAGAGACCCAGTACTTC. Translating it yields CASSLYPPRRMGAETQYF.

The rearrangement joins TRBV4-1 to TRBJ2-7; TRBD1 is a possible D gene (7 bases). Deletions cut 3 bases from V and 4 bases from J, with 19 bases between. This CDR3 spans 16 amino acids. Germline V gives CDR1 MGHRA, CDR2 YSYEKL. The CDR3 DNA reads TGCGCCAGCAGCCAGGGCTCAGGAGGGGGCAAGTACGAGCAGTACTTC. The encoded protein is CASSQGSGGGKYEQYF.

The chain joins TRBV27 to TRBJ1-1; TRBD1 matches at 7 bases. After removal of 3 bases from V and 3 bases from J, the junction contained 1 base not matched to a gene. The CDR3 length is 13 residues. CDR1 is MNHEY and CDR2 is SMNVEV in the germline V gene (reference sequence). CDR3 nucleotides: TGTGCCAGCAGTTTCGACAGGGACACTGAAGCTTTCTTT. As protein: CASSFDRDTEAFF.

The chain links TRBV12-3 or TRBV12-4 to TRBJ1-6; tentatively, D is TRBD1 (5 bases). V lost 6 bases and J 11 bases, leaving 14 bases between the germline ends. The CDR3 loop spans 13 amino acids. The DNA for the CDR3 is TGTGCCAGCAGCTCCATAGAGGGGACACCCCTCCACTTT. It yields the protein CASSSIEGTPLHF.

The rearrangement links TRBV19 to TRBJ1-1; tentatively, D is TRBD1 (5 bases). The V gene lost 7 bases and the J gene lost 6 bases, with 21 bases spanning the gap. CDR3 length equals 15 residues. CDR1 is LNHDA, CDR2 SQIVND, per germline (reference sequence). The CDR3 sequence: CASTLMNGGKAEAFF. In DNA form, the CDR3 reads TGTGCCAGTACTCTAATGAACGGGGGTAAGGCTGAAGCTTTCTTT.

The rearrangement uses TRBV5-6 and TRBJ2-7; TRBD1 aligns across 10 bases. Trimming at V came to 4 bases and at J to 11 bases, leaving 9 bases not matched to a gene. The CDR3 sequence is 13 residues long. CDR1 SGHDT and CDR2 YYEEEE come from the germline V gene. CDR3 in DNA: TGTGCCAGCAGCAATGGACAGGGGGGGGGCGAGTACTTC. Amino acid sequence: CASSNGQGGGEYF.

The rearrangement joins TRBV5-5 to TRBJ1-1; unclear D gene. Germline V lookup: CDR1 SGHKS, CDR2 YYEKEE (reference sequence). The CDR3 spans 17 residues. Between the trimmed V and J ends, which lost 4 bases and 1 base, there was a span of 20 bases. CDR3 sequence reads: CASSPRLTALGNTEAFF. The DNA for the CDR3 is TGTGCCAGCAGCCCCCGGCTGACGGCCTTAGGGAACACTGAAGCTTTCTTT.

The chain recombines TRBV29-1 with TRBJ2-3; D is undetermined. This CDR3 is built from 15 residues. The V end lost 2 bases, the J end lost 0 bases, and 12 bases lay between the germline ends. The germline gives CDR1 SQVTM, CDR2 ANQGSEA. This CDR3 reads CSVERLPLSTDTQYF. CDR3 nucleotides: TGCAGCGTTGAACGGCTCCCCCTCAGCACAGATACGCAGTATTTT.

This clone was picked up a small number of times. The chain combines TRBV4-2 with TRBJ1-1; 7 nucleotides match TRBD1. Trimming took 1 base from V and 2 from J; bases not matched to a gene: 16. From germline, CDR1 is LGHNA and CDR2 YNFKEQ. The CDR3 has 19 residues. DNA for the CDR3: TGTGCCAGCAGCCAAGGGTCCGGGGACAGTGGGTTTCGAAACACTGAAGCTTTCTTT. Protein sequence: CASSQGSGDSGFRNTEAFF.

The chain employs TRBV5-1 and TRBJ1-1; 8 nucleotides align to TRBD1. The germline CDR1 and CDR2 sequences are SGHRS and YFSETQ. Unmatched junction bases numbered 6, after V lost 1 base and J lost 1 base. CDR3 length: 16 amino acids. The CDR3 sequence: CASSLLQGEGNTEAFF. In DNA form, the CDR3 reads TGCGCCAGCAGCTTGTTACAGGGGGAGGGGAACACTGAAGCTTTCTTT.

This chain connects TRBV7-7 to TRBJ1-3; 7 bases align to TRBD1. Germline values: CDR1 SSHAT, CDR2 FNYEAQ (reference sequence). Trimming cost V 5 bases and J 0 bases; bases outside gene matches: 7. The length of the CDR3 is 16 residues. For the CDR3, the DNA is TGTGCCAGCAGCCCTGGACAGGCTAGCTCTGGAAACACCATATATTTT. This gives the protein CASSPGQASSGNTIYF.

This clone was seen a single time. The V call is TRBV21-1, the J call TRBJ1-5; no check of the table's D call, TRBD1, against the DNA was made. TRBV21-1 is given as a pseudogene. The CDR3 is 15 residues long. The CDR3 sequence: CASSKGAESNQPQHF. In DNA, the CDR3 is TGTGCCAGCAGCAAAGGTGCAGAAAGCAATCAGCCCCAGCATTTT.

The chain recombines TRBV5-1 with TRBJ1-1; TRBD1 aligns across 7 bases. There are 14 residues in the CDR3. The ends lost 2 bases at V and 1 base at J; junction bases unmatched: 2. From germline, CDR1 is SGHRS and CDR2 YFSETQ. CDR3 bases: TGCGCCAGCAGCTTAAACAGGGGGAACACTGAAGCTTTCTTT. Amino acids: CASSLNRGNTEAFF.

The chain recombines TRBV19 with TRBJ2-7; tentatively, D is TRBD2 (6 bases). The germline CDR1 and CDR2 sequences are LNHDA and SQIVND (reference sequence). The CDR3 length is 15 residues. The V gene lost 2 bases and the J gene lost 2 bases, with 13 bases spanning the gap. The CDR3 protein is CASSIRGLTAYEQYF. The CDR3 nucleotides are TGTGCCAGTAGTATACGGGGGTTGACAGCCTACGAGCAGTACTTC.

This rearrangement joins TRBV9 to TRBJ2-1, with D possibly matching TRBD1 (5 bases). V was trimmed by 4 bases and J by 10 bases, leaving 21 bases between them. The CDR3 is made up of 15 amino acids. The germline CDR1 and CDR2 sequences are SGDLS and YYNGEE. The CDR3 nucleotides read TGTGCCAGCAGCTCTGGGGCCGCGGCTAGTTACGAGCAGTTCTTC. Protein: CASSSGAAASYEQFF.

This clone appeared once. The V and J genes are TRBV3-1 (or the pseudogene TRBV3-2) and TRBJ2-3; TRBD1 matches 7 bases. The germline V gene has CDR1 LGHDT and CDR2 YNNKEL (reference sequence). This CDR3 contains 16 residues. J gave up 4 bases and V 0 bases, and 7 bases lay outside the gene matches. CDR3 sequence reads: CASSQDSNRGSDTQYF. CDR3 nucleotide sequence: TGTGCCAGCAGCCAAGATTCTAACAGGGGTTCAGATACGCAGTATTTT.

The chain employs TRBV6-5 and TRBJ1-1; 9 bases are a match to TRBD1. The CDR3 is 14 amino acids. Trimming removed 8 bases from V and 7 bases from J; junction bases left unmatched: 11. The germline CDR1 and CDR2 sequences are MNHEY and SVGAGI. The CDR3 protein is CASETGTGFGEAFF. The CDR3 nucleotides read TGTGCCAGCGAGACCGGGACAGGGTTTGGTGAAGCTTTCTTT.

V gene TRBV7-3 combines with J gene TRBJ1-6, with 7 positions matching TRBD1. This CDR3 is built from 15 residues. The germline gives CDR1 SGHTA, CDR2 FQGTGA. The V and J ends lost 3 bases and 14 bases, in that order; junction bases with no gene match: 13. The chain's CDR3 is CASSLGGQLGTALHF. In DNA, the CDR3 is TGTGCCAGCAGCTTGGGGGGACAGTTAGGGACAGCCCTCCACTTT.